The rows below give T cell receptor beta chains drawn from one sample of a study of blood T cell repertoires in COVID-19. Libraries were prepared by immunoSEQ multiplex PCR; TCRdb keeps only in-frame clonotypes and omits some of them. The sample carries some 230,000 clones, about 80% recorded once. Material: PBMCs or T cells enriched from blood (not recorded which). All receptors come from a woman in her thirties or forties with acute COVID-19. Each CDR3 is given with its conserved first and last residue. A D gene is named only where the DNA matches it firmly.

CASSLDPGTANEKLFF	TGTGCCAGCAGCTTGGACCCGGGGACAGCTAATGAAAAACTGTTTTTT	TRBD1	TRBV5-5	TRBJ1-4
CASSLDWGGEAFF	TGTGCCAGCAGCTTGGACTGGGGGGGCGAAGCTTTCTTT	-	TRBV7-9	TRBJ1-1
CASSPHGGYGEPQHF	TGTGCCAGCAGTCCCCACGGGGGGTATGGGGAGCCCCAGCATTTT	-	TRBV28	TRBJ1-5
CGDRGWGEQYF	TGTGGCGACAGGGGATGGGGCGAGCAGTACTTC	TRBD1	TRBV6-5	TRBJ2-7
CASSFRGGGYSPLHF	TGTGCCAGCAGCTTTCGCGGGGGAGGTTATTCACCCCTCCACTTT	-	TRBV28	TRBJ1-6
CASSLEGGPKDEQFF	TGTGCCAGCAGCTTAGAGGGAGGGCCTAAGGATGAGCAGTTCTTC	TRBD2	TRBV5-4	TRBJ2-1
CASSPYRGGEQFF	TGCGCCAGCAGCCCCTACAGGGGTGGAGAGCAGTTCTTC	TRBD1	TRBV4-3	TRBJ2-1
CASSIWDRGRNQPQHF	TGTGCCAGTAGTATCTGGGACAGGGGAAGGAATCAGCCCCAGCATTTT	TRBD1	TRBV19	TRBJ1-5
CASSTRTGGNEKLFF	TGTGCCAGCAGCACCCGGACAGGGGGTAATGAAAAACTGTTTTTT	TRBD1	TRBV9	TRBJ1-4
CASSPGTGGNYGYTF	TGTGCCAGCAGCCCCGGGACAGGGGGCAACTATGGCTACACCTTC	TRBD1	TRBV6-5	TRBJ1-2
CATSRAKIPDRGAGELFF	TGTGCCACCAGCAGAGCCAAAATCCCCGACAGGGGTGCCGGGGAGCTGTTTTTT	TRBD1	TRBV15	TRBJ2-2
CASSQDPRDSNNSPLHF	TGTGCCAGCAGCCAAGATCCCCGGGACAGTAATAATTCACCCCTCCACTTT	TRBD1	TRBV14	TRBJ1-6
CASSFLGAYEQYF	TGTGCCAGCAGTTTTCTCGGGGCCTACGAGCAGTACTTC	-	TRBV28	TRBJ2-7
CASSPSILDNEQYF	TGTGCCAGCAGTCCCTCGATTCTGGACAACGAGCAGTACTTC	-	TRBV6-5	TRBJ2-7
CASSWGTSGRARDEQFF	TGCGCCAGCAGCTGGGGGACTAGCGGGAGGGCTCGGGATGAGCAGTTCTTC	TRBD2	TRBV5-1	TRBJ2-1
CASSLSGWGQYSNQPQHF	TGTGCCAGCAGTCTCTCAGGGTGGGGCCAATATAGCAATCAGCCCCAGCATTTT	-	TRBV28	TRBJ1-5
CASNTLGLHFNQPQHF	TGTGCCAGCAACACACTGGGACTTCACTTTAATCAGCCCCAGCATTTT	-	TRBV28	TRBJ1-5
CASSLLQYEQFF	TGTGCCAGCAGTTTATTACAATATGAGCAGTTCTTC	-	TRBV28	TRBJ2-1
CASSVQRAYEQYF	TGCGCCAGCAGTGTCCAGCGGGCCTACGAGCAGTACTTC	-	TRBV10-2	TRBJ2-7
CASSLVTGALIGTQYF	TGTGCCAGCAGTTTAGTGACAGGGGCCCTAATTGGGACCCAGTACTTC	TRBD1	TRBV27	TRBJ2-5
CASSLGPSGPVTQYF	TGTGCCAGCAGCTTGGGGCCTAGCGGACCCGTGACCCAGTACTTC	TRBD2	TRBV5-4	TRBJ2-5